This TCR beta chain came from a study of cytomegalovirus exposure and HLA in healthy donors. Across the study: From donors who were HLA-typed, an early data release held approximately 80 million unique TCRs. Overall study findings and caveats: The authors confirmed in vitro that three CMV-associated chains were specific for CMV antigens.

The CDR3 is made up of 18 amino acids. Germline V gives CDR1 SGHTA, CDR2 FQGNSA. With 2 bases removed from V and 5 bases from J, the gap between germline ends came to 24 bases. PCR involved 60 Vbeta and 13 Jbeta primers. Produced via immunoSEQ multiplex PCR; TCRdb's table is partial and in-frame only. The sample lists approximately 38,000 clones, approximately 80% occurring once. As for this clone: Its antigen is not known.

The receptor was isolated from a woman under 30 in good health and CMV-seronegative. What was sequenced was PBMCs. The chain combines TRBV7-2 with TRBJ2-5; D possibly corresponds to TRBD1 (6 bases). The CDR3 nucleotides are TGTGCCAGCAGCTTACTGTGGCGTCGACAGGCTAAAAAGGAGACCCAGTACTTC. Protein: CASSLLWRRQAKKETQYF.